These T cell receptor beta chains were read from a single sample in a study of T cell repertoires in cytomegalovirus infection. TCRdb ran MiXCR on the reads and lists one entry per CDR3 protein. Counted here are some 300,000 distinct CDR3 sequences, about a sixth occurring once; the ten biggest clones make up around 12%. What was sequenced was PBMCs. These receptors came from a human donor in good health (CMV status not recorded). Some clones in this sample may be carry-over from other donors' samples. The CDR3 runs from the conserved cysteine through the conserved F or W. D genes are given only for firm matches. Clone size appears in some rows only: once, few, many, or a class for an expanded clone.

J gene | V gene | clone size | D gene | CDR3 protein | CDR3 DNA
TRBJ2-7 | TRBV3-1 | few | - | CASSQDAGSHEQYF | TGTGCCAGCAGCCAAGACGCGGGGTCCCACGAGCAGTACTTC
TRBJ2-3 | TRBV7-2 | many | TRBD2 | CASSPRGTSGGAPDTQYF | TGTGCCAGCAGCCCTCGGGGGACTAGCGGGGGGGCACCAGATACGCAGTATTTT
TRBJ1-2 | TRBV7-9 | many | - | CASSLDNGYTF | TGTGCCAGCAGCTTAGATAATGGCTACACCTTC
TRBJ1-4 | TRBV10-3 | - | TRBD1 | CAISETAGGMTNEKLFF | TGTGCCATCAGTGAGACGGCAGGGGGGATGACTAATGAAAAACTGTTTTTT
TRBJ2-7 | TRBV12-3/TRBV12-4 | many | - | CASNSDNSYEQYF | TGTGCCAGCAATTCAGACAACTCCTACGAGCAGTACTTC
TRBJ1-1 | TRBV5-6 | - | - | CASSQGQGTEAFF | TGTGCCAGCAGTCAGGGTCAGGGGACTGAAGCTTTCTTT
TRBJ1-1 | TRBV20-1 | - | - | CSAREVYNTEAFF | TGCAGTGCTAGAGAGGTGTACAACACTGAAGCTTTCTTT
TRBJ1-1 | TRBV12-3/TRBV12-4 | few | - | CASSWEQGRNTEAFF | TGTGCCAGCAGTTGGGAGCAGGGACGTAACACTGAAGCTTTCTTT
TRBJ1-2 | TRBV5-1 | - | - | CASSLGAGTGYTF | TGCGCCAGCAGCTTGGGTGCAGGGACGGGCTACACCTTC
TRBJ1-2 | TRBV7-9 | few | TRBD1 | CASSRTGTGSYGYTF | TGTGCCAGCAGCCGAACCGGGACAGGGAGCTATGGCTACACCTTC
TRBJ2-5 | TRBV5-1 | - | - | CASSFSTNQETQYF | TGCGCCAGCAGCTTCTCTACCAATCAAGAGACCCAGTACTTC
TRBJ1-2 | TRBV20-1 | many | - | CSARGQILNYGYTF | TGCAGTGCTCGCGGACAGATTCTTAACTATGGCTACACCTTC
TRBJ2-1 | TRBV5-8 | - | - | CASSPRQGRIVNEQFF | TGTGCCAGCAGCCCGCGCCAGGGGAGGATAGTGAATGAGCAGTTCTTC
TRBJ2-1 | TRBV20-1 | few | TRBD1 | CSPTQGNEQFF | TGCAGTCCGACACAGGGGAATGAGCAGTTCTTC
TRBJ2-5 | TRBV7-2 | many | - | CASSLVEYQETQYF | TGTGCCAGCAGCTTAGTAGAGTACCAAGAGACCCAGTACTTC
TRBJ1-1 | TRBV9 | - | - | CASSVASGPYTEAFF | TGTGCCAGCAGCGTAGCTTCAGGTCCGTACACTGAAGCTTTCTTT
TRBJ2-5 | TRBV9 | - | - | CASSVAPEETQYF | TGTGCCAGCAGCGTAGCTCCGGAGGAGACCCAGTACTTC
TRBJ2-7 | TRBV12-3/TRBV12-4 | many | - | CASSSGQPSYEQYF | TGTGCCAGCAGTTCCGGCCAACCTTCCTACGAGCAGTACTTC
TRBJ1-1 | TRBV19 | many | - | CASSIFMNTEAFF | TGTGCCAGTAGTATCTTCATGAACACTGAAGCTTTCTTT
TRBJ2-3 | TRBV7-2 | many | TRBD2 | CASSSPGLAADTQYF | TGTGCCAGCAGCAGTCCGGGACTAGCGGCAGATACGCAGTATTTT
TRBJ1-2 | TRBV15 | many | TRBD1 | CATSRNRGQGAGYGYTF | TGTGCCACCAGCAGAAATCGGGGACAGGGGGCAGGCTATGGCTACACCTTC
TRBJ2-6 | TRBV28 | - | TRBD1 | CASSPGTGRGANVLTF | TGTGCCAGCAGTCCGGGGACAGGCCGGGGGGCCAACGTCCTGACTTTC
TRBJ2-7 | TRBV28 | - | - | CAGGTSYEQYF | TGTGCCGGAGGGACCTCCTACGAGCAGTACTTC
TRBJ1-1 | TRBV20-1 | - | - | CSASSVSGITEAFF | TGCAGTGCTAGTTCAGTTTCGGGGATCACTGAAGCTTTCTTT
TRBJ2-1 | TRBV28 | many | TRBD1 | CASSGPGQGVWREQFF | TGTGCCAGCAGTGGACCGGGACAGGGGGTTTGGCGGGAGCAGTTCTTC
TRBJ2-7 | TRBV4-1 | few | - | CASSEEEGPSSYEQYF | TGCGCCAGCAGCGAAGAAGAGGGGCCTAGCTCCTACGAGCAGTACTTC
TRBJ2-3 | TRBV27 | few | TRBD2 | CASSLGSGGARDTQYF | TGTGCCAGCAGTTTGGGTAGCGGGGGGGCTCGGGATACGCAGTATTTT
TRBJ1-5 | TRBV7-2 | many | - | CASSLEATGNQPQHF | TGTGCCAGCAGCTTAGAGGCCACCGGGAATCAGCCCCAGCATTTT
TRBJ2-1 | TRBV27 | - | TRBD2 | CASSLYPRGGSDNEQFF | TGTGCCAGCAGTTTATACCCCCGCGGGGGGTCGGACAATGAGCAGTTCTTC
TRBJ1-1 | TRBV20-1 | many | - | CSARVEGENTEAFF | TGCAGTGCTAGAGTGGAAGGAGAGAACACTGAAGCTTTCTTT
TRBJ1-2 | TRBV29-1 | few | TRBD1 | CSVEDLGRGVAYYGYTF | TGCAGCGTTGAAGATCTTGGCAGGGGGGTTGCCTACTATGGCTACACCTTC
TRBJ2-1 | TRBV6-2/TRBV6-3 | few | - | CASRSNRQGGNEQFF | TGTGCCAGCAGGTCGAATCGGCAAGGGGGGAATGAGCAGTTCTTC
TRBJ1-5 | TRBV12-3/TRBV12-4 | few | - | CASSLQGRRQPQHF | TGTGCCAGCAGTTTACAGGGCAGAAGGCAGCCCCAGCATTTT
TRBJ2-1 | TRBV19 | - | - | CASRWWTGANEQFF | TGTGCCAGTAGATGGTGGACGGGGGCCAATGAGCAGTTCTTC
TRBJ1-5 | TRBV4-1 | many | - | CASSPHRDSNQPQHF | TGCGCCAGCAGCCCGCACAGGGATAGCAATCAGCCCCAGCATTTT
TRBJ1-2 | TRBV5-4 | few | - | CASSSTGLFGYTF | TGTGCCAGCAGCTCAACAGGGCTCTTTGGCTACACCTTC